The 5 T cell receptor beta chains below come from one sample, sequenced in a study of T cells after posttransplantation cyclophosphamide. Libraries were prepared by immunoSEQ multiplex PCR; TCRdb keeps only in-frame clonotypes and omits some of them. The counts give tens of thousands of clones, none of them seen only once; about 6.2% is held by the top ten. Sequencing used PBMCs. Source of these receptors: a man aged 30 to 45 in good health and a related stem cell transplant donor.

There are a few counts of this clone. The chain links TRBV29-1 to TRBJ1-2, with D perhaps matching TRBD1 (5 bases). The CDR3 runs to 15 residues. Trimming removed 7 bases from V and 4 bases from J, with 22 bases in between. Germline V gene lookup returns CDR1 SQVTM and CDR2 ANQGSEA. Here the CDR3 DNA reads TGCAGCGCTCTCGTGCCTGAGGCCAGGGCCTATGGCTACACCTTC. Amino acid sequence: CSALVPEARAYGYTF.

This clone was recorded many times. The chain combines TRBV29-1 with TRBJ1-1, with 8 bases matching TRBD1. J lost 1 base, V lost 6 bases, and 7 bases had no gene match. This CDR3 is built from 14 residues. Looked up from germline, CDR1 is SQVTM and CDR2 is ANQGSEA. The DNA of the CDR3 is TGCAGCGTGAGCTGGGACAGGAGGAACACTGAAGCTTTCTTT. It yields the protein CSVSWDRRNTEAFF. The full variable domain, in which reference TRBV29-1 and TRBJ1-1 provide the parts outside the CDR3, is SAVISQKPSRDICQRGTSLTIQCQVDSQVTMMFWYRQQPGQSLTLIATANQGSEATYESGFVIDKFPISRPNLTFSTLTVSNMSPEDSSIYLCSVSWDRRNTEAFFGQGTRLTVV.

This clone was recorded at least ten times. V usage is TRBV7-2 and J usage is TRBJ1-5; 7 bases line up with TRBD1. Trimming at V came to 5 bases and at J to 1 base, leaving 5 bases not matched to a gene. The CDR3 covers 15 residues. Germline V gene data show CDR1 as SGHTA and CDR2 as FQGNSA. CDR3 in DNA: TGTGCCAGCAGCGACAGGGTTGGGAGCAATCAGCCCCAGCATTTT. Its translation: CASSDRVGSNQPQHF.

This clone has a count of ten or more. This chain connects TRBV27 to TRBJ2-1; TRBD1 matches 7 bases. The V gene end was trimmed by 3 bases and the J gene end by 4 bases; junction bases not matched to a gene: 6. CDR1 is MNHEY, CDR2 SMNVEV, per germline (reference sequence). The CDR3 runs 15 residues. As DNA, the CDR3 is TGTGCCAGCAGTTTCCGGACAGGATTATACAATGAGCAGTTCTTC. Amino acid sequence: CASSFRTGLYNEQFF.

This clone appeared many times. The chain carries TRBV24-1 and TRBJ1-3, with D possibly TRBD1 on 5 matching bases. The germline V and J ends were trimmed by 12 bases and 4 bases, with 15 bases remaining between them. This CDR3 has 13 amino acids. Germline V CDR1 and CDR2: KGHDR, SFDVKD. CDR3 region: CASQGAWGNTIYF. Here the CDR3 DNA reads TGTGCCTCGCAGGGTGCATGGGGAAACACCATATATTTT.